Below, one T cell receptor beta chain is given with its context. This entry comes from a study of blood T cell repertoires in COVID-19. Study-wide context: The United States, Italy and Spain were the sources of the acute and convalescent COVID-19 samples. T cells, B-cell-depleted T cells, or PBMCs provided the cDNA or gDNA that served as material.

In the authors' workflow: It was from reference gene primer amplification that nucleated cell counts were estimated. Clones were sequenced by immunoSEQ multiplex PCR, and TCRdb holds only the in-frame ones, with some missing. For V, J and clone size, that table is used; D and trimming come from the DNA. The repertoire holds some 120,000 clones, approximately 77% seen once, with roughly a fifth in the top ten. The receptor was derived from a man aged 80 or over with acute or convalescent COVID-19. Sequenced sample: peripheral blood.

CDR3 sequence (DNA): TGTGCCAGCAGCTTGGGCGGGGGGGCCCGTGAGCAGTTCTTC. Translating gives CASSLGGGAREQFF. The chain carries TRBV5-8 and TRBJ2-1; 9 bases are a match to TRBD2. With 0 bases clipped from V and 9 bases from J, the junction kept 4 bases outside the gene matches. This CDR3 comprises 14 residues. Per germline, CDR1 SGHTS and CDR2 YDEGEE.